The clone carrying this T cell receptor (beta chain) was detected once. Germline V CDR1 and CDR2: ENHRY, SYGVKD. This CDR3 has 17 residues. Trimming pared 0 bases from V and 1 base from J, leaving 15 bases between. The sample comes from a study of shared clonotypes between healthy human individuals. Assay used: immunoSEQ multiplex PCR; TCRdb lists only in-frame clones, some missing. The data show 2 million to 3 million clones, roughly 93% seen once. The chain is built from TRBV10-3 and TRBJ1-1; maybe TRBD1 (5 bases). The sequence derives from a man between 18 and 35 years old in good health. Some clones in this sample may be carry-over from other donors' samples. Sequencing used naive CD4+ T cells from PBMCs. The subset denotes: CD45RA+ positively selected. Here the CDR3 reads CAISESQGPTKNTEAFF. The CDR3 DNA reads TGTGCCATCAGTGAGTCTCAGGGCCCTACCAAGAACACTGAAGCTTTCTTT.